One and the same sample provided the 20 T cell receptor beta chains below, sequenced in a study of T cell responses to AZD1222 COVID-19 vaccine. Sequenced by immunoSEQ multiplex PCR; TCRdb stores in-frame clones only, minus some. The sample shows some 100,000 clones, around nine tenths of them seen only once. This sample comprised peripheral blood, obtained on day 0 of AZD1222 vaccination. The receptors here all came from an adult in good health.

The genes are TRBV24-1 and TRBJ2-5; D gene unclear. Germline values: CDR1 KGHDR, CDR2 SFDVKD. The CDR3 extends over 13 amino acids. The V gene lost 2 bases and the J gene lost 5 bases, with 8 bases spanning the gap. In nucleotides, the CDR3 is TGTGCCACCAGTGATTGGAGCTTCGAGACCCAGTACTTC. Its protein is CATSDWSFETQYF.

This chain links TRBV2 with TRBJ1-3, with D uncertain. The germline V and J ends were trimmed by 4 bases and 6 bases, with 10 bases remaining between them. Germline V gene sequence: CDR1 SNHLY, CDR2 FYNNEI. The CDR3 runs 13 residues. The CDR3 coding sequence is TGTGCCAGCAGTGTCTCACCCTTAAACACCATATATTTT. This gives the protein CASSVSPLNTIYF.

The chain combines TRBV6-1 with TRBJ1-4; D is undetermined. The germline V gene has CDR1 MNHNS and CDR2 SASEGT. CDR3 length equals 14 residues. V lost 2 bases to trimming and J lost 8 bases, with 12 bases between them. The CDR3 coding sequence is TGTGCCAGCAGTGAATTGGCAGGCGGGGAAAAACTGTTTTTT. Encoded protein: CASSELAGGEKLFF.

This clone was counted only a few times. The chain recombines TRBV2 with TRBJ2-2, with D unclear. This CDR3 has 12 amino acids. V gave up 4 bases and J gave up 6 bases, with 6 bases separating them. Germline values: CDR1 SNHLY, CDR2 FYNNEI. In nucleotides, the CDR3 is TGTGCCAGCAGTGCGTGGGCCGGGGAGCTGTTTTTT. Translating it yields CASSAWAGELFF.

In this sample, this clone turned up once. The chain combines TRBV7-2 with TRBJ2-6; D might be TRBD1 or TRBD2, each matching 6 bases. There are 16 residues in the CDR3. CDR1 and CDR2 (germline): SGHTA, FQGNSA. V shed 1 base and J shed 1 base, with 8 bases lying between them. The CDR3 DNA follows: TGTGCCAGCAGCTTAGTAGGGGGGTCTGGGGCCAACGTCCTGACTTTC. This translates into CASSLVGGSGANVLTF.

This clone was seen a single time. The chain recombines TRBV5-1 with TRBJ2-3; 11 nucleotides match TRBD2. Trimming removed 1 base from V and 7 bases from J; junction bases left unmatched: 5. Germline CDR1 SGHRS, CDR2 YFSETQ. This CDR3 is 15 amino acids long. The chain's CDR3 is CASSLFSGGVYTQYF. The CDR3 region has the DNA TGCGCCAGCAGCTTGTTTAGCGGGGGGGTGTATACGCAGTATTTT.

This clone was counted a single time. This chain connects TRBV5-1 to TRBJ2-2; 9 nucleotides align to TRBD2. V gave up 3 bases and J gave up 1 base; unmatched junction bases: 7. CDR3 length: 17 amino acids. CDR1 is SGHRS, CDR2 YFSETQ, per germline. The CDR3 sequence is CASSSGAGGQNTGELFF. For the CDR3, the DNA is TGCGCCAGCAGCTCAGGAGCGGGGGGCCAGAACACCGGGGAGCTGTTTTTT. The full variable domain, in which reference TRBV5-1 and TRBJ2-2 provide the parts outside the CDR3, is KAGVTQTPRYLIKTRGQQVTLSCSPISGHRSVSWYQQTPGQGLQFLFEYFSETQRNKGNFPGRFSGRQFSNSRSEMNVSTLELGDSALYLCASSSGAGGQNTGELFFGEGSRLTVL.

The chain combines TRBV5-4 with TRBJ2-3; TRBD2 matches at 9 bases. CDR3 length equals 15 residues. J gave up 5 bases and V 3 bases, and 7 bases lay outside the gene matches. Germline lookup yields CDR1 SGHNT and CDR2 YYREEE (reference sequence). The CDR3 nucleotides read TGTGCCAGCAGCTGGCGGGGGGGCCTCGGAGATACGCAGTATTTT. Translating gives CASSWRGGLGDTQYF.

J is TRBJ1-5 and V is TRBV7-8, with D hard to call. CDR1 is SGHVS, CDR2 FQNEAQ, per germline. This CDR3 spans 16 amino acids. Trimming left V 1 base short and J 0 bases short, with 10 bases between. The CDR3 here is CASSLGATYSNQPQHF. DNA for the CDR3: TGTGCCAGCAGCTTAGGAGCAACATATAGCAATCAGCCCCAGCATTTT.

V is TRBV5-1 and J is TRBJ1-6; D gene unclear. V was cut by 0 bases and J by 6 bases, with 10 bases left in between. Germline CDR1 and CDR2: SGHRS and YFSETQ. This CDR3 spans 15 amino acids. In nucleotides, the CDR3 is TGCGCCAGCAGCTTGGGTACGGGTGGTAATTCACCCCTCCACTTT. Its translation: CASSLGTGGNSPLHF.

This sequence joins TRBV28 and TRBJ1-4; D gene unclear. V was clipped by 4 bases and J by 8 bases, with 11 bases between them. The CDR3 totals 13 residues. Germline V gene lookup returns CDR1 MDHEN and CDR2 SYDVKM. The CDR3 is CASSSRREEKLFF. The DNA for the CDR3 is TGTGCCAGCAGTTCTCGTCGGGAGGAAAAACTGTTTTTT.

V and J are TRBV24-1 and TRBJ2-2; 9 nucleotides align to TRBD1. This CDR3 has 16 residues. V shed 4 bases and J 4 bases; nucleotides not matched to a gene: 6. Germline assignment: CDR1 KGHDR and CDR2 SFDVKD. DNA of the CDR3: TGTGCCACCAGTGAAGGGGACAGGGATTCCACCGGGGAGCTGTTTTTT. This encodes CATSEGDRDSTGELFF.

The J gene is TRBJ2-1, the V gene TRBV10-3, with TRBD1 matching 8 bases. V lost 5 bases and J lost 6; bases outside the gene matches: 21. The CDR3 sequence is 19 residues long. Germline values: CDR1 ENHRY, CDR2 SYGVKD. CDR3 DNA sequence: TGTGCCATCAGTTTGCAGGGGGCACAGTCTAGAGGGTCGCGCAATGAGCAGTTCTTC. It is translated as CAISLQGAQSRGSRNEQFF.

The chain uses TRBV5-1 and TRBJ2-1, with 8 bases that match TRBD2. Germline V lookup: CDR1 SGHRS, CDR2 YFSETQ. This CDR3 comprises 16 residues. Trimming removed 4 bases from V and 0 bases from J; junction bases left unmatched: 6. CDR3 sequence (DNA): TGCGCCAGCAGCCATACTAGCGGCAGCTCCTACAATGAGCAGTTCTTC. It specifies CASSHTSGSSYNEQFF.

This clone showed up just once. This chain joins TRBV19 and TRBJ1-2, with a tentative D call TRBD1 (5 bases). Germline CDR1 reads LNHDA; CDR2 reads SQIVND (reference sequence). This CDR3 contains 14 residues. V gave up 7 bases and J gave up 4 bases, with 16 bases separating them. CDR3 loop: CASTPTQGAYGYTF. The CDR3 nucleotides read TGTGCCAGTACCCCAACGCAGGGAGCCTATGGCTACACCTTC.

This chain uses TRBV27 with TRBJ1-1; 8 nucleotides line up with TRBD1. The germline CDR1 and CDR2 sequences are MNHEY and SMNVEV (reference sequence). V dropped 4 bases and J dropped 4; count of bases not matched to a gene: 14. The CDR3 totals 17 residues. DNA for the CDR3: TGTGCCAGCAGTTCCCCAGGGGGCGGGAGTGGGGCCACTGAAGCTTTCTTT. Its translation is CASSSPGGGSGATEAFF.

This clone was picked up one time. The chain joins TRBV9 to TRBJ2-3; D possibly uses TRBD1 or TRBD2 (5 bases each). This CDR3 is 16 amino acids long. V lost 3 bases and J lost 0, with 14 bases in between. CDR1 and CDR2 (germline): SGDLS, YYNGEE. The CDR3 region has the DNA TGTGCCAGCAGCGCCACCGGGACGGCTAGCACAGATACGCAGTATTTT. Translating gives CASSATGTASTDTQYF.

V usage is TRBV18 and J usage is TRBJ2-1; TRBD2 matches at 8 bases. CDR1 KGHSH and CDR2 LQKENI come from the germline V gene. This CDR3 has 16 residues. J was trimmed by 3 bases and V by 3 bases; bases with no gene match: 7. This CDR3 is CASSPTAGGIYNEQFF. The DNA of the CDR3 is TGTGCCAGCTCACCGACGGCGGGGGGCATCTACAATGAGCAGTTCTTC.

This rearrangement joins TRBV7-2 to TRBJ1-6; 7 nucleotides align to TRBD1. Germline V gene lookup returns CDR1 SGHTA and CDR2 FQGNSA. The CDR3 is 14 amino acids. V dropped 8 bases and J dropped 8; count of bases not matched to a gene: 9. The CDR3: CASSTTGRDSPLHF. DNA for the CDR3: TGTGCCAGCTCCACGACAGGGAGAGATTCACCCCTCCACTTT. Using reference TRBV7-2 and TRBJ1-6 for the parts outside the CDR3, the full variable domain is GAGVSQSPSNKVTEKGKDVELRCDPISGHTALYWYRQSLGQGLEFLIYFQGNSAPDKSGLPSDRFSAERTGGSVSTLTIQRTQQEDSAVYLCASSTTGRDSPLHFGNGTRLTVT.

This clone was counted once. CDR3 protein: CASSLMQSSYNSPLHF. In DNA form, the CDR3 reads TGTGCCAGCAGTTTAATGCAGAGCTCCTATAATTCACCCCTCCACTTT. This chain connects TRBV27 to TRBJ1-6; no firm D call. This CDR3 contains 16 residues. Germline values: CDR1 MNHEY, CDR2 SMNVEV (reference sequence). The V end was cut by 2 bases, the J end by 0 bases, with 8 bases between.